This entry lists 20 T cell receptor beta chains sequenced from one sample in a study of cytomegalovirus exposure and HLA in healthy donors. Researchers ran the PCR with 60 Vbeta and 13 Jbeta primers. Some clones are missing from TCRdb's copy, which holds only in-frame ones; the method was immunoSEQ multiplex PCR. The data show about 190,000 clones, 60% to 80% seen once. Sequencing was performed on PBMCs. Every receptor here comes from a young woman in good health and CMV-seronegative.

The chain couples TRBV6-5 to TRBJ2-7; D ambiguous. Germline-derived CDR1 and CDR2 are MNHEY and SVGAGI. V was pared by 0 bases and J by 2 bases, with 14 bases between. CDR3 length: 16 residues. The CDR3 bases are TGTGCCAGCAGTTACTCGACCGGGTATAAACCCTACGAGCAGTACTTC. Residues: CASSYSTGYKPYEQYF.

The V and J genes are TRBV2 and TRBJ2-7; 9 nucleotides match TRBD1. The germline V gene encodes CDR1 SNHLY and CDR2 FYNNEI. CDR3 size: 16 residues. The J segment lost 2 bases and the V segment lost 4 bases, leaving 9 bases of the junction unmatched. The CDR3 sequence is CASSAPRDRATYEQYF. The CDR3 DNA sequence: TGTGCCAGCAGTGCCCCCCGGGACAGGGCAACCTACGAGCAGTACTTC.

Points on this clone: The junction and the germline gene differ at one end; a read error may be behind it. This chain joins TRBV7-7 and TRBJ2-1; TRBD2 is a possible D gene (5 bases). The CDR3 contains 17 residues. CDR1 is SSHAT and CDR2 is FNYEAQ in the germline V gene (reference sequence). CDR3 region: CASSLASLRSSYNEQFF. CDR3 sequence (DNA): TGTGCTAGCAGCTTAGCGTCTCTTAGGAGTTCCTACAATGAGCAGTTCTTC.

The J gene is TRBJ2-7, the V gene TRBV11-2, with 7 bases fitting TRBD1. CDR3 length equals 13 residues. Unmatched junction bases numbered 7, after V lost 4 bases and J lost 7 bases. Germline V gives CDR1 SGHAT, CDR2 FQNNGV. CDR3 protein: CASSSTGWGEQYF. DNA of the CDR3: TGTGCCAGCAGCTCGACAGGGTGGGGAGAGCAGTACTTC.

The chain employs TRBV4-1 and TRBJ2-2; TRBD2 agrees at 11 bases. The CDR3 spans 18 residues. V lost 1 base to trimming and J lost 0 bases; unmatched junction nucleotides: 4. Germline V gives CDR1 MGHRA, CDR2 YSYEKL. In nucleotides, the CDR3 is TGCGCCAGCAGCCAAGGACTAGCGGGAATCGCGAACACCGGGGAGCTGTTTTTT. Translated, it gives CASSQGLAGIANTGELFF.

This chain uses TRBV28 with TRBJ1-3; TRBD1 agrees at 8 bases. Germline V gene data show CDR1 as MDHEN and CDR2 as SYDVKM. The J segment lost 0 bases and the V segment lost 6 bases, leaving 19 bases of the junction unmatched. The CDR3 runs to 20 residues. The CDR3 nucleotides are TGTGCCAGCAGGGCAGGGGGCGCAGGCGGGCCTCTCTACTCTGGAAACACCATATATTTT. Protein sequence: CASRAGGAGGPLYSGNTIYF.

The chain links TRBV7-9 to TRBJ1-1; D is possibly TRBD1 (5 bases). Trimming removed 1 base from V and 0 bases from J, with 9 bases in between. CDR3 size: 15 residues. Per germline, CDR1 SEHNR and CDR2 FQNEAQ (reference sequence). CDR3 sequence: CASSLVVQVNTEAFF. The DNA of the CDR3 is TGTGCCAGCAGCTTAGTGGTACAGGTGAACACTGAAGCTTTCTTT.

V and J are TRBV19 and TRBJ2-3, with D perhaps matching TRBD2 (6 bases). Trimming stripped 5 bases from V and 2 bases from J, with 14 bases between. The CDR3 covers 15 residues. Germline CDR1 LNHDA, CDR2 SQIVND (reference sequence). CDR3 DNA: TGTGCCAGTAGTTGGGGGACTGGCAACACAGATACGCAGTATTTT. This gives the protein CASSWGTGNTDTQYF.

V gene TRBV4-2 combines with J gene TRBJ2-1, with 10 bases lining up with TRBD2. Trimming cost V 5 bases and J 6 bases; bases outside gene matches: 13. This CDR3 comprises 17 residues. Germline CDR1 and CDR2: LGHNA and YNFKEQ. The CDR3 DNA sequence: TGTGCCAGCAGCACCCGGACTAGCGGATTGCTGGGCAATGAGCAGTTCTTC. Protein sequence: CASSTRTSGLLGNEQFF.

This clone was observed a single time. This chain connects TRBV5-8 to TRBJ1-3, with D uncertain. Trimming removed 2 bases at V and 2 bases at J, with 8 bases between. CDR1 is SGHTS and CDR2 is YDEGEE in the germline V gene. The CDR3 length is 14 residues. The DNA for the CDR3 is TGTGCCAGCAGCTTCGGGGAGCCTGGAAACACCATATATTTT. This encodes CASSFGEPGNTIYF.

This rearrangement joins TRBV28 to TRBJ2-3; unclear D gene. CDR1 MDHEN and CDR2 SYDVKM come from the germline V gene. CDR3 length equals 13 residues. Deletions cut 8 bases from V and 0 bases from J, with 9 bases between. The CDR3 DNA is TGTGCCAGCCTTCGGGTTAGCACAGATACGCAGTATTTT. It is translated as CASLRVSTDTQYF.

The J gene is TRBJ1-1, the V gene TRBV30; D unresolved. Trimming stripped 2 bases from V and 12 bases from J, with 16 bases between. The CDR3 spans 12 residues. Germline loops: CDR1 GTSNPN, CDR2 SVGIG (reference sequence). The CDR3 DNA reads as TGTGCCTGGAGTCGACGGAGCCTTTCTCCTTTCTTT. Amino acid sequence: CAWSRRSLSPFF.

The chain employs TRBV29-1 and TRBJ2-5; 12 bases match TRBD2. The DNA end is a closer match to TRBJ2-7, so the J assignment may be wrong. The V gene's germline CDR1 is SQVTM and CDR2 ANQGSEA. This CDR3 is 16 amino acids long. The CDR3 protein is CSVEGLAGGLGGEQYF. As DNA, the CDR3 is TGCAGCGTTGAAGGGCTAGCGGGAGGGTTAGGTGGCGAGCAGTACTTC.

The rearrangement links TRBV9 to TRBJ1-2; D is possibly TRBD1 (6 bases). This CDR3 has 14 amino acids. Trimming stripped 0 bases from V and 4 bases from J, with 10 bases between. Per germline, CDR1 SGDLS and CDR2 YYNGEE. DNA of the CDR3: TGTGCCAGCAGCGTAGAGGACAGCCGCTATGGCTACACCTTC. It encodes CASSVEDSRYGYTF.

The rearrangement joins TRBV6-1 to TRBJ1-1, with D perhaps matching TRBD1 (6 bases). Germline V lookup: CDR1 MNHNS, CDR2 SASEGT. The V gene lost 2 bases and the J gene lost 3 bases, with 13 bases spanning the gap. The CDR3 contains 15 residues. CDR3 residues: CASSERRQGYTEAFF. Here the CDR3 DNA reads TGTGCCAGCAGTGAACGTAGGCAGGGGTACACTGAAGCTTTCTTT.

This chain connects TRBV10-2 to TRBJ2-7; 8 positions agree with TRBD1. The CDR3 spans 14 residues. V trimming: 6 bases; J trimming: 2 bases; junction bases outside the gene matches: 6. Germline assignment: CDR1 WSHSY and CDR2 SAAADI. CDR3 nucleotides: TGCGCCAGCAGGGAGACAGGGGCCGCCTACGAGCAGTACTTC. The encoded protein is CASRETGAAYEQYF.

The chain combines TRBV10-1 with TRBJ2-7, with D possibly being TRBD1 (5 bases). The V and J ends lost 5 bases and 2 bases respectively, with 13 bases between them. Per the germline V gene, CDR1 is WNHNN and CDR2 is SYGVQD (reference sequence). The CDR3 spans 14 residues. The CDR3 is CASSNDRKTYEQYF. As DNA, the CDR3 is TGCGCCAGCAGTAACGACAGAAAAACCTACGAGCAGTACTTC.

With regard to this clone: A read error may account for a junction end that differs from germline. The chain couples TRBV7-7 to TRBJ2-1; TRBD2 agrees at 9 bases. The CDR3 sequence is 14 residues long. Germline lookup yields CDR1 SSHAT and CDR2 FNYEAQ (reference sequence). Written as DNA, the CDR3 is TGTGCTAGCAGTTTAGCGGGAGAGGTGGGGGAGCAGTTCTTC. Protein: CASSLAGEVGEQFF.

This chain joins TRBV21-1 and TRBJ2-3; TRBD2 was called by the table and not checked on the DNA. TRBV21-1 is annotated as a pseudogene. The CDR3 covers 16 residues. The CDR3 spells CASSKQTSGELDTQYF. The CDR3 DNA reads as TGTGCCAGCAGCAAACAGACTAGCGGGGAGTTAGATACGCAGTATTTT.

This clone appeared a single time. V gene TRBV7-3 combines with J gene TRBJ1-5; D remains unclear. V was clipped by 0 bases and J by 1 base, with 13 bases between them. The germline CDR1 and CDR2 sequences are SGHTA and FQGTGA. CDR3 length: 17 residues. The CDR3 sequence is CASSLTSGFGSNQPQHF. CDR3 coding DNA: TGTGCCAGCAGCTTAACGTCGGGGTTTGGGAGCAATCAGCCCCAGCATTTT.